Listed below are T cell receptor beta chains from one sample, sequenced in a study of sequential checkpoint blockade in melanoma. The method was immunoSEQ multiplex PCR; TCRdb's version includes in-frame clones alone and lacks a portion of them. The sample carries thousands of clones, 15% to 20% recorded once. Here the sequenced sample was tumor tissue (inferred from file names), taken from a patient given nivolumab and ipilimumab in sequence. These TCRs come from a human donor with melanoma. The CDR3 runs from the conserved cysteine through the conserved F or W. A D gene is named only where the DNA matches it firmly. Expanded clones get a size class; other rows say once, few or many, or leave the size out.

abundance: .
v_gene: TRBV6-8
j_gene: TRBJ1-6
d_gene: .
CDR3nt: TGTGCCAGCAAGTTCGGGGGGTATAATTCACCCCTCCACTTT
CDR3aa: CASKFGGYNSPLHF

abundance: few
v_gene: TRBV11-3
j_gene: TRBJ2-2
d_gene: TRBD2
CDR3nt: TGTGCCAGCAGCTCCGGGACTAGCGGGGGGGCCGGCGGGGAGCTGTTTTTT
CDR3aa: CASSSGTSGGAGGELFF

abundance: medium-sized
v_gene: TRBV9
j_gene: TRBJ2-3
d_gene: TRBD2
CDR3nt: TGTGCCAGCAGCGTTTCTAGCGGGGGTCGCACAGATACGCAGTATTTT
CDR3aa: CASSVSSGGRTDTQYF

abundance: many
v_gene: TRBV11-3
j_gene: TRBJ1-5
d_gene: .
CDR3nt: TGTGCCAGCAGTTTCAGTGAGGGTGATCAGCCCCAGCATTTT
CDR3aa: CASSFSEGDQPQHF

abundance: medium-sized
v_gene: TRBV6-8
j_gene: TRBJ2-3
d_gene: .
CDR3nt: TGTGCCATCAAGGGGGAGCGGATCACAGATACGCAGTATTTT
CDR3aa: CAIKGERITDTQYF

abundance: .
v_gene: TRBV6-7
j_gene: TRBJ1-6
d_gene: TRBD1
CDR3nt: TGTGCCAGCAGTTCCGGGACAGTCCTCCACTTT
CDR3aa: CASSSGTVLHF

abundance: few
v_gene: TRBV28
j_gene: TRBJ2-1
d_gene: .
CDR3nt: TGTGCCAGCTGCCCACAGGCCTCACCTTACAATGAGCAGTTCTTC
CDR3aa: CASCPQASPYNEQFF

abundance: few
v_gene: TRBV6-8
j_gene: TRBJ1-1
d_gene: .
CDR3nt: TGTGCCAGCAGCTACGGGGGGTTCGCCCTGAACACTGAAGCTTTCTTT
CDR3aa: CASSYGGFALNTEAFF

abundance: medium-sized
v_gene: TRBV11-3
j_gene: TRBJ2-5
d_gene: TRBD2
CDR3nt: TGTGCCAGCAGCGTAGGGACTAGCGGGAGCGGAGAGACCCAGTACTTC
CDR3aa: CASSVGTSGSGETQYF

abundance: medium-sized
v_gene: TRBV18
j_gene: TRBJ1-2
d_gene: TRBD1
CDR3nt: TGTGCCAGCTCACAAGCAGGGGGCGACGGCTACACCTTC
CDR3aa: CASSQAGGDGYTF

abundance: few
v_gene: TRBV11-3
j_gene: TRBJ2-5
d_gene: .
CDR3nt: TGTGCCAGCAGCCCAGGTTTAACTCAAGAGACCCAGTACTTC
CDR3aa: CASSPGLTQETQYF

abundance: .
v_gene: TRBV19
j_gene: TRBJ2-5
d_gene: .
CDR3nt: TGTGCCAGTAGTATAGATCTTGGGAGCGCCCGTCGGACCCAGTACTTC
CDR3aa: CASSIDLGSARRTQYF

abundance: few
v_gene: TRBV6-8
j_gene: TRBJ2-3
d_gene: .
CDR3nt: TGTGCCAGCAGTTACTCCGGATTCGGGGGAACAGATACGCAGTATTTT
CDR3aa: CASSYSGFGGTDTQYF

abundance: few
v_gene: TRBV6-8
j_gene: TRBJ2-2
d_gene: TRBD1
CDR3nt: TGTGCCAGCAGCCCGGACAGGGTGAGCGGGGAGCTGTTTTTT
CDR3aa: CASSPDRVSGELFF